This TCR beta chain was obtained from a study of T cells after yellow fever vaccination. The wider study: Fractions of low cell number were prepared using SMART-Seq v4 Ultra Low Input.

In its sample, this clonotype was seen a few times. The target antigen is unknown. By 5'RACE template switching, TCR cDNA was produced, with a universal primer site and UMIs added in the process. Via MiXCR, TCRdb re-called the 5' RACE reads, giving one row per CDR3 protein. The table records some 600,000 distinct CDR3 sequences, about 17% of them present only once. V was cut by 1 base and J by 6 bases, with 12 bases left in between. Germline V gene sequence: CDR1 SQVTM, CDR2 ANQGSEA. The CDR3 sequence is 13 residues long. General observations from the study: A large majority of primary-vaccination clones showed up again after the booster (approximately 95% CD4, about 87% CD8).

This chain joins TRBV29-1 and TRBJ1-2; D perhaps matches TRBD1 (5 bases). The sample was PBMCs, taken less than 6 days after the first yellow fever vaccination. This sequence originates from a man aged 18 to 30 who received the YFV17D yellow fever vaccine. In DNA form, the CDR3 reads TGCAGCGTTGAAGTTGGGGGTAGGGATGGCTACACCTTC. Protein product: CSVEVGGRDGYTF.